The rows below give T cell receptor beta chains drawn from one sample of a study of monozygotic twins with inflammatory bowel disease. TCRdb reworked the 5' RACE reads into one entry per CDR3 protein, no DNA. Its listing shows hundreds of thousands of distinct CDR3 sequences. Sequenced input: blood. The receptor set was obtained from a human donor with ulcerative colitis or Crohn's disease, or a healthy co-twin of an affected twin (not recorded which). Both conserved end residues are part of each CDR3.

j_call v_call cdr3_aa
TRBJ1-1 TRBV7-2 CASSFREREAFF
TRBJ1-3 TRBV6-6 CASQQGNTIYF
TRBJ2-3 TRBV5-1 CASSQAQGTDTQYF
TRBJ2-1 TRBV12-3/TRBV12-4 CASTTLAGQNNEQFF
TRBJ2-5 TRBV5-4 CASSLGGLVNQETQYF
TRBJ2-7 TRBV3-1 CARGGVWNEQYF
TRBJ2-3 TRBV7-2 CASSLLAGDGDTQYF
TRBJ2-2 TRBV18 CASSAKNTGELFF
TRBJ2-1 TRBV7-8 CASSLSGAANEQFF
TRBJ2-5 TRBV6-5 CASQGGDTGTQYF
TRBJ1-1 TRBV12-3/TRBV12-4 CASAGRRVNTEAFF
TRBJ2-1 TRBV3-1 CASSRGSFDQFF
TRBJ2-2 TRBV28 CASSLIDSVATGELFF
TRBJ1-2 TRBV20-1 CSAPGQGAVGYTF
TRBJ2-7 TRBV13 CASSSAPGQRSYEQYF
TRBJ2-5 TRBV20-1 CSARDAGGPQETQYF
TRBJ2-3 TRBV5-1 CASSEEGVSTDTQYF
TRBJ2-1 TRBV12-3/TRBV12-4 CASTPLAGSYNEQFF
TRBJ2-6 TRBV3-1 CASSLYSGSGANVLTF
TRBJ2-1 TRBV5-1 CASSPGQMNEQFF
TRBJ2-1 TRBV30 CAWCLGGLAGFGEQFF
TRBJ2-2 TRBV10-3 CAISASSGPGELFF
TRBJ2-2 TRBV5-5 CASSPGTGPGELFF
TRBJ2-3 TRBV7-2 CASSLDGGGYTQYF
TRBJ2-1 TRBV9 CASSSGTSGINEQFF
TRBJ2-7 TRBV20-1 CSAKVPAYSYEQYF
TRBJ2-7 TRBV20-1 CSAKRGLEFAEQYF
TRBJ2-5 TRBV25-1 CASQGGPPETQYF
TRBJ1-1 TRBV6-6 CASSYPGTGCVF
TRBJ1-2 TRBV29-1 CSVGDSYGYTF
TRBJ1-2 TRBV2 CASRRDRAFYGYTF
TRBJ2-3 TRBV7-3 CASSPGLAGLGTDTQYF
TRBJ2-1 TRBV29-1 CSVVWELVYNEQFF
TRBJ2-7 TRBV4-1 CASSPSGVYEQYF
TRBJ1-3 TRBV15 CATSRDGLGGSGNTIYF
TRBJ1-4 TRBV3-1 CASSLKIGNEKLFF
TRBJ1-4 TRBV7-6 CASSSVPTGLEKLFF
TRBJ2-5 TRBV6-5 CASSYASGGKTGETQYF
TRBJ2-1 TRBV7-2 CASSLGVLVYEQFF
TRBJ1-1 TRBV12-3/TRBV12-4 CASRSIQGAIFF
TRBJ1-1 TRBV12-3/TRBV12-4 CASSSGVRETEAFF
TRBJ1-2 TRBV20-1 CSAPPGQRYGYTF
TRBJ1-2 TRBV15 CATSRDGGLNYGYTF